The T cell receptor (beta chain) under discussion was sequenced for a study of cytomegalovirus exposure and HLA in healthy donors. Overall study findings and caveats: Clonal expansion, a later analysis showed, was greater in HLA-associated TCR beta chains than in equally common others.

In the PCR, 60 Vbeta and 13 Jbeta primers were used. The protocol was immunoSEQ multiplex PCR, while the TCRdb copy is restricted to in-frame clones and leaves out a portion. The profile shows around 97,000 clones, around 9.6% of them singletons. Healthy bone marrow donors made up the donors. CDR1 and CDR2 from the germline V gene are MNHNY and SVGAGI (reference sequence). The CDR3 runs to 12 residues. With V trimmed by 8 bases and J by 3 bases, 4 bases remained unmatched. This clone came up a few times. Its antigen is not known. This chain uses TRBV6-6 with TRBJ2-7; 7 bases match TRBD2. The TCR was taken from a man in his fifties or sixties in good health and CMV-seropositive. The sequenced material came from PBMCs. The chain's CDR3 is CASSSGIYEQYF. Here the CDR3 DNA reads TGTGCCAGCTCTAGCGGTATCTACGAGCAGTACTTC.